The 30 T cell receptor beta chains reported below all come from one sample, sequenced in a study of response to subunit inactivated influenza vaccine. TCRdb re-analysed the RT-PCR reads in MiXCR, keeping a single row per CDR3 protein. The sample shows hundreds of thousands of distinct CDR3 sequences, approximately 7.6% of them seen only once. This sample comprised PBMCs from blood, obtained less than 25 months after vaccination. These TCRs come from a man between 45 and 75 years old who received an inactivated influenza vaccine.

The chain carries TRBV28 and TRBJ2-1; 16 bases are a match to TRBD2. The J segment lost 2 bases and the V segment lost 5 bases, leaving 6 bases of the junction unmatched. The CDR3 loop spans 18 amino acids. In germline, CDR1 is MDHEN, CDR2 SYDVKM. CDR3 amino acids: CASSKAGTSGGAYNEQFF. Written as DNA, the CDR3 is TGTGCCAGCAGTAAAGCAGGGACTAGCGGGGGGGCCTACAATGAGCAGTTCTTC.

The genes are TRBV19 and TRBJ2-6; D not resolved. This CDR3 is built from 15 residues. The V and J ends lost 3 bases and 0 bases respectively, with 6 bases between them. Germline assignment: CDR1 LNHDA and CDR2 SQIVND (reference sequence). The CDR3 nucleotides are TGTGCCAGTAGTATTGGTAGCTCTGGGGCCAACGTCCTGACTTTC. Protein product: CASSIGSSGANVLTF.

This clonotype appeared a few times. CDR3 in DNA: TGTGCCAGCGGTGTTGGGGCGGGAGTGGGCGAGACCCAGTACTTC. Protein sequence: CASGVGAGVGETQYF. The chain has TRBV9 and TRBJ2-5; 7 positions match TRBD2. V dropped 7 bases and J dropped 5; count of bases not matched to a gene: 14. CDR3 size: 15 residues. Looked up from germline, CDR1 is SGDLS and CDR2 is YYNGEE.

In regard to this clonotype: A read error may produce the germline difference seen at one junction end. V usage is TRBV27 and J usage is TRBJ1-3, with D tentatively TRBD1 (6 bases). In germline, CDR1 is MNHEY, CDR2 SMNVEV (reference sequence). The CDR3 loop spans 17 amino acids. The CDR3 here is CTSSLWRTQGSGNTIYF. The CDR3 DNA is TGCACCAGCAGTTTATGGAGGACACAGGGCTCTGGAAACACCATATATTTT.

This clonotype has only a few counts. The gene calls are TRBV20-1 and TRBJ1-5, with 9 bases that match TRBD1. Germline CDR1 reads DFQATT; CDR2 reads SNEGSKA (reference sequence). V dropped 2 bases and J dropped 5; count of bases not matched to a gene: 7. The CDR3 runs to 15 residues. This CDR3 reads CSARKVGQGHQPQHF. DNA for the CDR3: TGCAGTGCTAGAAAAGTGGGACAGGGACATCAGCCCCAGCATTTT.

The chain uses TRBV20-1 and TRBJ2-2, with 10 nucleotides matching TRBD1. The length of the CDR3 is 16 residues. Germline CDR1 and CDR2: DFQATT and SNEGSKA (reference sequence). V gave up 2 bases and J gave up 3 bases; unmatched junction bases: 6. Here the CDR3 reads CSARPGQGRDTGELFF. The CDR3 nucleotides read TGCAGTGCTAGACCGGGACAGGGGAGGGACACCGGGGAGCTGTTTTTT.

The chain recombines TRBV7-9 with TRBJ1-1; a possible D gene is TRBD1 (6 bases). V was clipped by 4 bases and J by 0 bases, with 9 bases between them. In germline, CDR1 is SEHNR, CDR2 FQNEAQ (reference sequence). The length of the CDR3 is 14 residues. CDR3 bases: TGTGCCAGCAGCTCGGGACACCTGAACACTGAAGCTTTCTTT. Translated, it gives CASSSGHLNTEAFF.

This clonotype was recorded at least ten times. V gene TRBV5-1 combines with J gene TRBJ2-5; D may be TRBD2 (7 bases). Deletions cut 4 bases from V and 1 base from J, with 11 bases between. The V gene's germline CDR1 is SGHRS and CDR2 YFSETQ. The CDR3 consists of 14 residues. The CDR3 DNA reads TGCGCCAGCAGCCGGGGGGCAGGCCAAGAGACCCAGTACTTC. The encoded protein is CASSRGAGQETQYF.

This clonotype occurred a few times. V and J are TRBV3-1 and TRBJ2-1; 8 bases are a match to TRBD2. This CDR3 comprises 15 residues. The V gene end was trimmed by 7 bases and the J gene end by 0 bases; junction bases not matched to a gene: 5. Germline V gives CDR1 LGHDT, CDR2 YNNKEL (reference sequence). CDR3 DNA sequence: TGTGCCAGCACTAGCGGGCGTAGCTCCTACAATGAGCAGTTCTTC. Translating gives CASTSGRSSYNEQFF.

This chain joins TRBV4-2 and TRBJ2-7; D may be TRBD1 (5 bases). Trimming left V 0 bases short and J 6 bases short, with 9 bases between. Germline CDR1 reads LGHNA; CDR2 reads YNFKEQ. The CDR3 is 13 residues long. The CDR3 DNA reads TGTGCCAGCAGCCAAGACATAAGGGGCGAGCAGTACTTC. It codes for CASSQDIRGEQYF.

This clonotype was observed a handful of times. J is TRBJ2-3 and V is TRBV7-2; the D is unclear. Trimming shortened V by 5 bases and J by 4 bases, and 19 bases separated the two germline ends. CDR3 length equals 16 residues. In germline, CDR1 is SGHTA, CDR2 FQGNSA. CDR3 nucleotide sequence: TGTGCCAGCAGCCCAGGTTATATGGGAAAGGCAGATACGCAGTATTTT. Its translation is CASSPGYMGKADTQYF.

This clonotype was counted at least ten times. The chain recombines TRBV20-1 with TRBJ1-1, with TRBD1 matching over 8 bases. The CDR3 totals 16 residues. V shed 1 base, J shed 0 bases, and the junction held 7 bases outside the gene matches. Per germline, CDR1 DFQATT and CDR2 SNEGSKA (reference sequence). The DNA of the CDR3 is TGCAGTGCTAGAGGTCTTGGGACAGGATTGAACACTGAAGCTTTCTTT. It translates to CSARGLGTGLNTEAFF.

This clonotype was found many times. This chain joins TRBV12-3 or TRBV12-4 and TRBJ2-1; 9 bases match TRBD1. The CDR3 consists of 18 residues. J was trimmed by 0 bases and V by 4 bases; bases with no gene match: 10. The CDR3 sequence is CASSSPRDRAGSYNEQFF. The DNA of the CDR3 is TGTGCCAGCAGTTCCCCAAGGGACAGGGCGGGCTCCTACAATGAGCAGTTCTTC.

This clonotype was counted at least ten times. The chain is built from TRBV20-1 and TRBJ2-1, with D unclear. Germline CDR1 and CDR2: DFQATT and SNEGSKA (reference sequence). V dropped 0 bases and J dropped 8 bases, with 17 bases sitting between them. The CDR3 consists of 15 residues. CDR3: CSARDFPRTGHEQFF. The CDR3 nucleotides are TGCAGTGCTAGAGATTTCCCCCGGACGGGTCATGAGCAGTTCTTC.

The chain employs TRBV11-2 and TRBJ2-5; D is ambiguous. V was shortened by 4 bases and J by 1 base, with 16 bases between the two germline ends. The germline V gene encodes CDR1 SGHAT and CDR2 FQNNGV. This CDR3 is 16 amino acids long. CDR3 protein: CASSSVRTASQETQYF. The DNA for the CDR3 is TGTGCCAGCAGCTCAGTACGAACGGCCAGCCAAGAGACCCAGTACTTC.

The V gene is TRBV20-1, the J gene TRBJ2-7; the match to TRBD2 covers 8 bases. J was trimmed by 5 bases and V by 6 bases; bases with no gene match: 6. This CDR3 has 12 residues. The V gene's germline CDR1 is DFQATT and CDR2 SNEGSKA (reference sequence). This CDR3 is CSAGGAGDEQYF. CDR3 bases: TGCAGTGCCGGGGGGGCGGGAGACGAGCAGTACTTC.

This clonotype was picked up a small number of times. The J gene is TRBJ2-1, the V gene TRBV4-2, with 12 bases that match TRBD2. Germline CDR1 LGHNA, CDR2 YNFKEQ. The CDR3 extends over 17 amino acids. V lost 1 base to trimming and J lost 6 bases; unmatched junction nucleotides: 7. The CDR3 spells CASSQVALAGGANEQFF. Here the CDR3 DNA reads TGTGCCAGCAGCCAAGTAGCCCTAGCGGGAGGGGCCAATGAGCAGTTCTTC.

The sample holds many counts of this clonotype. The genes are TRBV18 and TRBJ2-3; no reliable D call. This CDR3 is built from 13 residues. Germline-derived CDR1 and CDR2 are KGHSH and LQKENI. Between the trimmed V and J ends, which lost 6 bases and 2 bases, there was a span of 9 bases. The CDR3 region has the DNA TGTGCCAGCTCCGTGGGCTCCACAGATACGCAGTATTTT. As protein: CASSVGSTDTQYF.

The chain employs TRBV5-1 and TRBJ1-4, with 9 bases identical to TRBD1. The V gene's germline CDR1 is SGHRS and CDR2 YFSETQ. Trimming cost V 3 bases and J 2 bases; bases outside gene matches: 5. The length of the CDR3 is 16 residues. The CDR3 DNA is TGCGCCAGCAGCTCCGGGACAGGGACCACTAATGAAAAACTGTTTTTT. Its protein product is CASSSGTGTTNEKLFF.

This clonotype came up many times. This sequence joins TRBV6-1 and TRBJ2-3, with 12 bases identical to TRBD2. With 8 bases clipped from V and 5 bases from J, the junction kept 5 bases outside the gene matches. CDR1 is MNHNS, CDR2 SASEGT, per germline. The CDR3 runs to 14 residues. Here the CDR3 reads CASASGRGLDTQYF. CDR3 DNA sequence: TGTGCCAGCGCTAGCGGGAGGGGGCTAGATACGCAGTATTTT.

This clonotype was counted at least ten times. The rearrangement uses TRBV7-9 and TRBJ2-3; tentatively, D is TRBD1 (6 bases). Trimming shortened V by 2 bases and J by 3 bases, and 18 bases separated the two germline ends. Germline V CDR1 and CDR2: SEHNR, FQNEAQ (reference sequence). This CDR3 contains 17 residues. DNA for the CDR3: TGTGCCAGCAGCTTACCCCGTACAGGGTCAAGAACAGATACGCAGTATTTT. This encodes CASSLPRTGSRTDTQYF.

There are many counts of this clonotype. V is TRBV6-5 and J is TRBJ1-4, with 8 bases identical to TRBD1. The germline V gene encodes CDR1 MNHEY and CDR2 SVGAGI. V dropped 2 bases and J dropped 4; count of bases not matched to a gene: 3. This CDR3 is 15 amino acids long. The CDR3 reads CASSYTGGINEKLFF. The CDR3 DNA reads as TGTGCCAGCAGTTACACAGGGGGAATTAATGAAAAACTGTTTTTT.

In this sample, this clonotype turned up many times. V is TRBV9 and J is TRBJ1-4; 9 bases fit TRBD1. The CDR3 length is 16 residues. The germline CDR1 and CDR2 sequences are SGDLS and YYNGEE. V was clipped by 3 bases and J by 3 bases; unmatched bases: 6. CDR3 residues: CASSAGGQGPNEKLFF. Written as DNA, the CDR3 is TGTGCCAGCAGCGCGGGAGGACAGGGGCCTAATGAAAAACTGTTTTTT.

The V and J genes are TRBV29-1 and TRBJ2-1; D gene unclear. CDR3 length equals 12 residues. With 7 bases removed from V and 6 bases from J, the gap between germline ends came to 13 bases. Per the germline V gene, CDR1 is SQVTM and CDR2 is ANQGSEA. CDR3 DNA: TGCAGCGGGATCATTGATCGCAATGAGCAGTTCTTC. This encodes CSGIIDRNEQFF.

The chain's CDR3 is CASRTAMGGELFF. The CDR3 DNA is TGTGCCAGCAGGACGGCAATGGGCGGGGAGCTGTTTTTT. The V and J genes are TRBV6-6 and TRBJ2-2; D is undetermined. Germline CDR1 reads MNHNY; CDR2 reads SVGAGI (reference sequence). Trimming took off 6 bases at V and 7 bases at J, with 12 bases between the two ends. The CDR3 sequence is 13 residues long.

In its sample, this clonotype was seen many times. This chain joins TRBV11-1 and TRBJ2-3; tentative D call: TRBD1 (6 bases). Trimming stripped 5 bases from V and 0 bases from J, with 12 bases between. This CDR3 has 15 residues. The germline CDR1 and CDR2 sequences are SGHAT and FQDESV (reference sequence). CDR3 in amino acids: CASSLLTGSTDTQYF. CDR3 nucleotide sequence: TGTGCCAGCAGCCTCTTAACAGGGAGCACAGATACGCAGTATTTT.

This clonotype has a handful of counts. The chain recombines TRBV11-3 with TRBJ2-1; D unresolved. The length of the CDR3 is 13 residues. The germline V gene encodes CDR1 SGHNT and CDR2 YENEEA. The germline V and J ends were trimmed by 1 base and 9 bases, with 10 bases remaining between them. The CDR3: CASSLAGFGEQFF. The CDR3 DNA is TGTGCCAGCAGCTTAGCCGGATTCGGTGAGCAGTTCTTC.

This clonotype was seen ten or more times. The V call is TRBV4-3, the J call TRBJ2-2, with D perhaps matching TRBD2 (6 bases). Trimming took off 4 bases at V and 1 base at J, with 10 bases between the two ends. CDR3 length: 15 residues. The germline V gene encodes CDR1 LGHNA and CDR2 YSLEER. CDR3 protein: CASSRGGENTGELFF. In nucleotides, the CDR3 is TGCGCCAGCAGCCGGGGCGGGGAGAACACCGGGGAGCTGTTTTTT.

The table lists this clonotype with many counts. The V gene is TRBV4-2, the J gene TRBJ1-4, with TRBD1 matching 9 bases. This CDR3 has 15 amino acids. The ends lost 0 bases at V and 8 bases at J; junction bases unmatched: 4. From germline, CDR1 is LGHNA and CDR2 YNFKEQ. Here the CDR3 DNA reads TGTGCCAGCAGCCAAGATCGGGGACAGGGCGAAAAACTGTTTTTT. It yields the protein CASSQDRGQGEKLFF.

This sequence joins TRBV18 and TRBJ1-1; D unresolved. CDR3 length: 13 residues. Germline CDR1 KGHSH, CDR2 LQKENI. Trimming removed 1 base from V and 7 bases from J, with 10 bases in between. The CDR3 DNA sequence: TGTGCCAGCTCACCACACATGGAGGATGAAGCTTTCTTT. This translates into CASSPHMEDEAFF.